This is a list of T cell receptor beta chains from one sample in a study of PD-1 blockade in classical Hodgkin lymphoma. Profiled with immunoSEQ multiplex PCR; TCRdb holds only in-frame clones, not every one. Of 100,000 or so clones listed, 90% are singletons. This material consisted of peripheral blood mononuclear cells (PBMCs), taken before the fourth cycle of nivolumab. These receptors were collected from a human donor with classical Hodgkin lymphoma. The CDR3 runs from the conserved cysteine through the conserved F or W. Each record gives: D gene, V gene, clone size, J gene, CDR3 DNA, CDR3 protein. The D gene is left open where the match is weak. The size field is filled for only some rows; it gives once, few, many or a size class.

d_gene: TRBD1
v_gene: TRBV6-4
abundance: NA
j_gene: TRBJ2-3
CDR3nt: TGTGCCAGCAGGAGGGACAGGGGGACAGATACGCAGTATTTT
CDR3aa: CASRRDRGTDTQYF

d_gene: TRBD1
v_gene: TRBV30
abundance: NA
j_gene: TRBJ1-5
CDR3nt: TGTGCCTGGTCGACAGGGGCGTCTCCCTCCAATCAGCCCCAGCATTTT
CDR3aa: CAWSTGASPSNQPQHF

d_gene: NA
v_gene: TRBV7-3
abundance: NA
j_gene: TRBJ2-7
CDR3nt: TGTGCCAGCAGCACCGCAGACTCCTACGAGCAGTACTTC
CDR3aa: CASSTADSYEQYF

d_gene: NA
v_gene: TRBV6-6
abundance: NA
j_gene: TRBJ2-7
CDR3nt: TGTGCCAGCAGTTACTCGGGACCATACGAGCAGTACTTC
CDR3aa: CASSYSGPYEQYF

d_gene: TRBD1
v_gene: TRBV2
abundance: NA
j_gene: TRBJ1-5
CDR3nt: TGTGCCCTGGGACAGGGGTCTTTTTATAGCAATCAGCCCCAGCATTTT
CDR3aa: CALGQGSFYSNQPQHF

d_gene: NA
v_gene: TRBV5-6
abundance: NA
j_gene: TRBJ2-7
CDR3nt: TGTGCCAGCAGCTTGGCCATGAAGGGGGAGTATGACGAGCAGTACTTC
CDR3aa: CASSLAMKGEYDEQYF

d_gene: NA
v_gene: TRBV11-3
abundance: NA
j_gene: TRBJ2-2
CDR3nt: TGTGCCAGCAGCCACACTAACACCGGGGAGCTGTTTTTT
CDR3aa: CASSHTNTGELFF

d_gene: NA
v_gene: TRBV27
abundance: NA
j_gene: TRBJ2-7
CDR3nt: TGTGCCACCGGTAGGGCAGGGGCCCTACTCTCCTACGAGCAGTACTTC
CDR3aa: CATGRAGALLSYEQYF

d_gene: NA
v_gene: TRBV28
abundance: NA
j_gene: TRBJ1-1
CDR3nt: TGTGCCAGCCGATCGCAGGGGAACACTGAAGCTTTCTTT
CDR3aa: CASRSQGNTEAFF

d_gene: NA
v_gene: TRBV19
abundance: NA
j_gene: TRBJ2-2
CDR3nt: TGTGCCAGTAGTATAGTGGGGAACACCGGGGAGCTGTTTTTT
CDR3aa: CASSIVGNTGELFF

d_gene: NA
v_gene: TRBV5-8
abundance: NA
j_gene: TRBJ2-7
CDR3nt: TGTGCCAGCAGCTTGCGGCAGCACTCCTACGAGCAGTACTTC
CDR3aa: CASSLRQHSYEQYF

d_gene: NA
v_gene: TRBV10-2
abundance: NA
j_gene: TRBJ1-5
CDR3nt: TGCGCCAGCAGTGAGAGGGGAGATCAGCCCCAGCATTTT
CDR3aa: CASSERGDQPQHF

d_gene: TRBD1
v_gene: TRBV5-6
abundance: NA
j_gene: TRBJ1-1
CDR3nt: TGTGCCAGCAGCCTGGGACAGGAAAAAGCTTTCTTT
CDR3aa: CASSLGQEKAFF

d_gene: NA
v_gene: TRBV9
abundance: NA
j_gene: TRBJ1-1
CDR3nt: TGTGCCAGCAGCGTAGCCGCAGGGGTTACTGAAGCTTTCTTT
CDR3aa: CASSVAAGVTEAFF

d_gene: TRBD1
v_gene: TRBV7-8
abundance: NA
j_gene: TRBJ1-3
CDR3nt: TGTGCCAGCAGGCCAGCAGTAAGACAGGGTCGGAGGTCTGGAAACACCATATATTTT
CDR3aa: CASRPAVRQGRRSGNTIYF

d_gene: NA
v_gene: TRBV4-2
abundance: NA
j_gene: TRBJ1-6
CDR3nt: TGTGCCAGCAGCCAAGATCCCGAGAGCTCCTATAATTCACCCCTCCACTTT
CDR3aa: CASSQDPESSYNSPLHF

d_gene: NA
v_gene: TRBV9
abundance: NA
j_gene: TRBJ1-1
CDR3nt: TGTGCCAGCAGCGACCTGGGGCGAGGAACTGAAGCTTTCTTT
CDR3aa: CASSDLGRGTEAFF

d_gene: NA
v_gene: TRBV5-1
abundance: NA
j_gene: TRBJ1-4
CDR3nt: TGCGCCAGCAGTTACGGACGGGGGGCTAATGAAAAACTGTTTTTT
CDR3aa: CASSYGRGANEKLFF

d_gene: NA
v_gene: TRBV5-1
abundance: NA
j_gene: TRBJ2-2
CDR3nt: TGCGCCAGCAGCCTGGGGATGGGGGCGCCCACCGGGGAGCTGTTTTTT
CDR3aa: CASSLGMGAPTGELFF

d_gene: TRBD1
v_gene: TRBV7-2
abundance: NA
j_gene: TRBJ1-2
CDR3nt: TGTGCCAGCAGCGTCGGGACAGGCTATGGCTACACCTTC
CDR3aa: CASSVGTGYGYTF

d_gene: NA
v_gene: TRBV9
abundance: NA
j_gene: TRBJ1-3
CDR3nt: TGTGCCAGCAGCCCCGGACAGCTTAGCTCTGGAAACACCATATATTTT
CDR3aa: CASSPGQLSSGNTIYF

d_gene: NA
v_gene: TRBV5-6
abundance: NA
j_gene: TRBJ1-4
CDR3nt: TGTGCCAGCAGCTTCACTTCGGGGGATAATGAAAAACTGTTTTTT
CDR3aa: CASSFTSGDNEKLFF

d_gene: TRBD1
v_gene: TRBV10-1
abundance: NA
j_gene: TRBJ1-1
CDR3nt: TGCGCCAGCAGTTATGTCCGGGACAGGGGTCCCACTGAAGCTTTCTTT
CDR3aa: CASSYVRDRGPTEAFF

d_gene: NA
v_gene: TRBV13
abundance: NA
j_gene: TRBJ2-2
CDR3nt: TGTGCCAGCAGCTCCTACTATAACACCGGGGAGCTGTTTTTT
CDR3aa: CASSSYYNTGELFF

d_gene: NA
v_gene: TRBV9
abundance: NA
j_gene: TRBJ2-7
CDR3nt: TGTGCCAGCAGCGTCACCCCCATCTCCTACGAGCAGTACTTC
CDR3aa: CASSVTPISYEQYF

d_gene: NA
v_gene: TRBV6-5
abundance: NA
j_gene: TRBJ1-2
CDR3nt: TGTGCCAGCAGTTACCCGGGGAGAGGGTCCGGCTATGGCTACACCTTC
CDR3aa: CASSYPGRGSGYGYTF

d_gene: NA
v_gene: TRBV19
abundance: NA
j_gene: TRBJ2-2
CDR3nt: TGTGCCAGTAACTCCCTACGTACCGGGGAGCTGTTTTTT
CDR3aa: CASNSLRTGELFF

d_gene: NA
v_gene: TRBV7-2
abundance: NA
j_gene: TRBJ1-6
CDR3nt: TGTGCCAGCAGCTCGGACGGATATAATTCACCCCTCCACTTT
CDR3aa: CASSSDGYNSPLHF

d_gene: TRBD1
v_gene: TRBV4-1
abundance: NA
j_gene: TRBJ1-1
CDR3nt: TGCGCCAGCAGCCAAATCTTCGACAGGGGGAACACTGAAGCTTTCTTT
CDR3aa: CASSQIFDRGNTEAFF

d_gene: NA
v_gene: TRBV7-2
abundance: NA
j_gene: TRBJ2-5
CDR3nt: TGTGCCAGCAGCTTAGCGTCTGGAGAGACCCAGTACTTC
CDR3aa: CASSLASGETQYF

d_gene: TRBD1
v_gene: TRBV5-1
abundance: NA
j_gene: TRBJ2-4
CDR3nt: TGCGCCAGCAGCTCAACCCGACAGGGATTAGCCAAAAACATTCAGTACTTC
CDR3aa: CASSSTRQGLAKNIQYF

d_gene: NA
v_gene: TRBV19
abundance: NA
j_gene: TRBJ2-3
CDR3nt: TGTGCCAGTAGTAAGGGCCAGGGTCCAGATACGCAGTATTTT
CDR3aa: CASSKGQGPDTQYF

d_gene: NA
v_gene: TRBV18
abundance: NA
j_gene: TRBJ2-5
CDR3nt: TGTGCCAGCTCACCGACACAGGGTGTTCGGTCCCAGTACTTC
CDR3aa: CASSPTQGVRSQYF

d_gene: NA
v_gene: TRBV28
abundance: NA
j_gene: TRBJ1-1
CDR3nt: TGTGCCAGCAGTCCGGGCACTGAAGCTTTCTTT
CDR3aa: CASSPGTEAFF

d_gene: NA
v_gene: TRBV6-1
abundance: NA
j_gene: TRBJ1-4
CDR3nt: TGTGCCAGCAAGGCTGACCGGTGGTCTAATGAAAAACTGTTTTTT
CDR3aa: CASKADRWSNEKLFF

d_gene: NA
v_gene: TRBV29-1
abundance: few
j_gene: TRBJ1-1
CDR3nt: TGCAGCGGGGCCAACACTGAAGCTTTCTTT
CDR3aa: CSGANTEAFF

d_gene: NA
v_gene: TRBV5-5
abundance: NA
j_gene: TRBJ1-5
CDR3nt: TGTGCCAGCAGCTTCTGGACGGAATCGTCCCAGCATTTT
CDR3aa: CASSFWTESSQHF

d_gene: NA
v_gene: TRBV28
abundance: NA
j_gene: TRBJ1-5
CDR3nt: TGTGCCAGCACCTCCCCCGCGGGTCAGCCCCAGCATTTT
CDR3aa: CASTSPAGQPQHF

d_gene: NA
v_gene: TRBV11-2
abundance: few
j_gene: TRBJ2-3
CDR3nt: TGTGCCAGCAGCACCCTCGACAAGGCAGATACGCAGTATTTT
CDR3aa: CASSTLDKADTQYF

d_gene: NA
v_gene: TRBV7-9
abundance: few
j_gene: TRBJ1-5
CDR3nt: TGTGCCAGCAGCTTAGAAGGGCTTAGCAATCAGCCCCAGCATTTT
CDR3aa: CASSLEGLSNQPQHF

d_gene: TRBD1
v_gene: TRBV19
abundance: NA
j_gene: TRBJ1-2
CDR3nt: TGTGCCAGTAGTATTTGGGGGACAGGAAGACCTAACTATGGCTACACCTTC
CDR3aa: CASSIWGTGRPNYGYTF

d_gene: NA
v_gene: TRBV6-1
abundance: once
j_gene: TRBJ1-1
CDR3nt: TGTGCCAGCAGTGAACCTCTCCGGGGTATGAACACTGAAGCTTTCTTT
CDR3aa: CASSEPLRGMNTEAFF

d_gene: NA
v_gene: TRBV9
abundance: NA
j_gene: TRBJ1-1
CDR3nt: TGTGCCAGCAGCGTAGGCGGGACGGCGAACACTGAAGCTTTCTTT
CDR3aa: CASSVGGTANTEAFF

d_gene: NA
v_gene: TRBV27
abundance: NA
j_gene: TRBJ2-1
CDR3nt: TGTGCCAGCAGTTTCTTCCCGGGACTGATCTCCTACAATGAGCAGTTCTTC
CDR3aa: CASSFFPGLISYNEQFF

d_gene: TRBD1
v_gene: TRBV11-2
abundance: NA
j_gene: TRBJ1-1
CDR3nt: TGTGCCAGCAGCCCCGGGACAGGGGTTGGGGTGAACACTGAAGCTTTCTTT
CDR3aa: CASSPGTGVGVNTEAFF

d_gene: NA
v_gene: TRBV2
abundance: once
j_gene: TRBJ1-2
CDR3nt: TGTGCCAGCAGTGCTACAAGCTATGGCTACACCTTC
CDR3aa: CASSATSYGYTF

d_gene: TRBD2
v_gene: TRBV15
abundance: once
j_gene: TRBJ2-1
CDR3nt: TGTGCCACCAGCAGCCAATTTAGCGGGGGTTACAATGAGCAGTTCTTC
CDR3aa: CATSSQFSGGYNEQFF

d_gene: NA
v_gene: TRBV30
abundance: NA
j_gene: TRBJ1-2
CDR3nt: TGTGCCTGGAGTTCGGACAGTAGGGTTCTCTACACCTTC
CDR3aa: CAWSSDSRVLYTF

d_gene: TRBD1
v_gene: TRBV9
abundance: NA
j_gene: TRBJ1-2
CDR3nt: TGTGCCAGCAGCGTAGATTTCGGCGACAGGGGGATAGGGAGCTATGGCTACACCTTC
CDR3aa: CASSVDFGDRGIGSYGYTF

d_gene: TRBD1
v_gene: TRBV5-1
abundance: NA
j_gene: TRBJ1-1
CDR3nt: TGCGCCAGCACCCCCTCCGGGACAGGTAACACTGAAGCTTTCTTT
CDR3aa: CASTPSGTGNTEAFF

d_gene: TRBD1
v_gene: TRBV19
abundance: once
j_gene: TRBJ2-7
CDR3nt: TGTGCCAGTAGCCCCCTAGGCAGGGGGCAAGACGAGCAGTACTTC
CDR3aa: CASSPLGRGQDEQYF

d_gene: NA
v_gene: TRBV19
abundance: NA
j_gene: TRBJ1-5
CDR3nt: TGTGCCAGTAAGGCCGGGCTAAATCAGCCCCAGCATTTT
CDR3aa: CASKAGLNQPQHF

d_gene: TRBD1
v_gene: TRBV25-1
abundance: NA
j_gene: TRBJ1-2
CDR3nt: TGTGCCAGCAGTGGACCGGGACAGGGGGCGGCTAACTATGGCTACACCTTC
CDR3aa: CASSGPGQGAANYGYTF

d_gene: NA
v_gene: TRBV20-1
abundance: few
j_gene: TRBJ1-2
CDR3nt: TGCAGTCCGCAGGCTAACTATGGCTACACCTTC
CDR3aa: CSPQANYGYTF

d_gene: NA
v_gene: TRBV4-2
abundance: NA
j_gene: TRBJ1-5
CDR3nt: TGTGCCAGCAGCGGCGGGGGTTATCAGCCCCAGCATTTT
CDR3aa: CASSGGGYQPQHF

d_gene: NA
v_gene: TRBV28
abundance: few
j_gene: TRBJ1-2
CDR3nt: TGTGCCAGCAGCTTGGAAGAAAGCTATGGCTACACCTTC
CDR3aa: CASSLEESYGYTF

d_gene: NA
v_gene: TRBV6-5
abundance: NA
j_gene: TRBJ2-2
CDR3nt: TGTGCCAGCAGTTTAGGGGCCTACACCGGGGAGCTGTTTTTT
CDR3aa: CASSLGAYTGELFF

d_gene: NA
v_gene: TRBV28
abundance: NA
j_gene: TRBJ1-1
CDR3nt: TGTGCCAGCAGTCCCAATTCTGAGAGGGTGAGAGCTTTCTTT
CDR3aa: CASSPNSERVRAFF

d_gene: NA
v_gene: TRBV4-1
abundance: NA
j_gene: TRBJ1-1
CDR3nt: TGCGCCAGCAGCCAAGGCGACAGCTCGAACACTGAAGCTTTCTTT
CDR3aa: CASSQGDSSNTEAFF